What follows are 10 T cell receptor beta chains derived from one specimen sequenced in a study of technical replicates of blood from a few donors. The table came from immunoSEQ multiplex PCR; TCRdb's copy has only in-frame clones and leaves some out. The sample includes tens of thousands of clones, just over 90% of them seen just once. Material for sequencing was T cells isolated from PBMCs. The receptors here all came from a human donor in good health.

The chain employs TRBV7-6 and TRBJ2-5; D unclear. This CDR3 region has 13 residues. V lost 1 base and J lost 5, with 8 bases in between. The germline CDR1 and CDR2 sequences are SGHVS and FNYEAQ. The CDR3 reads CASSLVTWETQYF. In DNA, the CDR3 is TGTGCCAGCAGCTTAGTGACTTGGGAGACCCAGTACTTC. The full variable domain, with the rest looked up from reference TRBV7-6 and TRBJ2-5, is GAGVSQSPRYKVTKRGQDVALRCDPISGHVSLYWYRQALGQGPEFLTYFNYEAQQDKSGLPNDRFSAERPEGSISTLTIQRTEQRDSAMYRCASSLVTWETQYFGPGTRLLVL.

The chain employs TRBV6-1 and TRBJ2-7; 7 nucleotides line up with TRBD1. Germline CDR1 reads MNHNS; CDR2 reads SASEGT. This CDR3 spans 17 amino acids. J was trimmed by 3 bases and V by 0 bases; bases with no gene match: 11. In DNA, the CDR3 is TGTGCCAGCAGTGAAGCGCGGGCCGGGACAGCTAACTACGAGCAGTACTTC. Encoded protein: CASSEARAGTANYEQYF.

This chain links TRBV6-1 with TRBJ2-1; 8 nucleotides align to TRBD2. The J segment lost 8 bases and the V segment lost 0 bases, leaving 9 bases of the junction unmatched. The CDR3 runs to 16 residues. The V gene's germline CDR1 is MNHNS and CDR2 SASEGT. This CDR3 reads CASSEAPAGVGYEQFF. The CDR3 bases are TGTGCCAGCAGTGAAGCCCCAGCGGGAGTGGGTTATGAGCAGTTCTTC.

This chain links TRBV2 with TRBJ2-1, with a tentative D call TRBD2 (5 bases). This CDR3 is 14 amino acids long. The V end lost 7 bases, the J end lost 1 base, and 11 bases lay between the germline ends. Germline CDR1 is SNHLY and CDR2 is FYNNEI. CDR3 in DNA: TGTGCCAGCAAGGAGGACTTTTCCTACAATGAGCAGTTCTTC. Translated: CASKEDFSYNEQFF.

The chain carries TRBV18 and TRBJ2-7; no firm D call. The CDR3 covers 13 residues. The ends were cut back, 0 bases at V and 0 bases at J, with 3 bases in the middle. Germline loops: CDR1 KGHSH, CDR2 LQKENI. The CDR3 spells CASSPPSSYEQYF. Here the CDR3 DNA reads TGTGCCAGCTCACCACCGAGCTCCTACGAGCAGTACTTC.

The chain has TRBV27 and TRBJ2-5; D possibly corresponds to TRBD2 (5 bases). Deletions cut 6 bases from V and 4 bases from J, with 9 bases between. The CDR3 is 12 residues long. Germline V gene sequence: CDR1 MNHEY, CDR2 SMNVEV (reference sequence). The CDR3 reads CASREAGETQYF. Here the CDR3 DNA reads TGTGCCAGCAGGGAGGCGGGAGAGACCCAGTACTTC.

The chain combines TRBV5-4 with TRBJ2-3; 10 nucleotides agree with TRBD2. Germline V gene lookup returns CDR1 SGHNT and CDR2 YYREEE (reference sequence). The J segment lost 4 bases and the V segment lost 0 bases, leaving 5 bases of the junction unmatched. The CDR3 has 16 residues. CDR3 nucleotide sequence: TGTGCCAGCAGCTTGGGCCCCAGCGGGAGGGCAGATACGCAGTATTTT. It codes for CASSLGPSGRADTQYF.

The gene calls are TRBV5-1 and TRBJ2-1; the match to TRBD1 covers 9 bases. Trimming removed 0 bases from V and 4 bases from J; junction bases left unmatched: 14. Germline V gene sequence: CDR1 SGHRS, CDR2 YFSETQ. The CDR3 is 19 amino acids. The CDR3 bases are TGCGCCAGCAGCTTGGTAAGAAGGGCCGGGGACAGGGTATACAATGAGCAGTTCTTC. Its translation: CASSLVRRAGDRVYNEQFF.

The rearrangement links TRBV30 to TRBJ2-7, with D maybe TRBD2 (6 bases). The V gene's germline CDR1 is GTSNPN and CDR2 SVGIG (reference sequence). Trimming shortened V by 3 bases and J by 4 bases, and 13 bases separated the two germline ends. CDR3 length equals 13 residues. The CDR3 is CAWSLPAGYEQYF. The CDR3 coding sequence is TGTGCCTGGAGCCTCCCGGCGGGGTACGAGCAGTACTTC.

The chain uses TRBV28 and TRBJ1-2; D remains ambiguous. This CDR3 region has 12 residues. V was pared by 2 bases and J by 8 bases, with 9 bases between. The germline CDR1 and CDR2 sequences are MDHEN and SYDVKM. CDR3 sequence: CASSLMRVGYTF. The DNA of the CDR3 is TGTGCCAGCAGTTTAATGCGGGTAGGCTACACCTTC.